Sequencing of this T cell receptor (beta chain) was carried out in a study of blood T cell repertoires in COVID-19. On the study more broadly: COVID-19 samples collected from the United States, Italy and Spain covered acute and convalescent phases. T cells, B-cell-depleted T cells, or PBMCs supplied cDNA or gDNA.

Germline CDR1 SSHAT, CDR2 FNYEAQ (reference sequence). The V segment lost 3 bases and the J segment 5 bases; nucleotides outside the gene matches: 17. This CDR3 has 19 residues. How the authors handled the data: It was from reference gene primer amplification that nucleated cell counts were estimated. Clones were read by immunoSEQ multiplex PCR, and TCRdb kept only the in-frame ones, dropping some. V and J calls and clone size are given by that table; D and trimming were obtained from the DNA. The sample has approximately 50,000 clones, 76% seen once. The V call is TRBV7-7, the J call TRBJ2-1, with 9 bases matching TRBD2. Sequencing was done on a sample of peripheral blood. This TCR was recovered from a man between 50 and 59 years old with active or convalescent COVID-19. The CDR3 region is CASSFTIKDYSGSNNEQFF. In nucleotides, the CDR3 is TGTGCCAGCAGCTTCACCATAAAGGACTATAGCGGGAGCAACAATGAGCAGTTCTTC. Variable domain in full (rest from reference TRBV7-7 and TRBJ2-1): GAGVSQSPRYKVTKRGQDVTLRCDPISSHATLYWYQQALGQGPEFLTYFNYEAQPDKSGLPSDRFSAERPEGSISTLTIQRTEQRDSAMYRCASSFTIKDYSGSNNEQFFGPGTRLTVL.